This is a list of T cell receptor beta chains from one sample in a study of OX40 agonist ivuxolimab in advanced cancers. Clones were read by immunoSEQ multiplex PCR, and TCRdb kept only the in-frame ones, dropping some. The sample lists fewer than 70,000 clones; about nine tenths were seen once. The sequenced sample was CD4+ or CD8+ T cells sorted from blood, obtained in a trial of the OX40 agonist ivuxolimab. The source of these receptors is an adult with an advanced solid tumor such as melanoma, head and neck, liver or kidney cancer. CDR3s include the opening cysteine and the closing phenylalanine or tryptophan. The order of the fields is J gene, D gene, V gene, CDR3 protein. D genes are given only for firm matches.

>TRBJ1-5|NA|TRBV12-5
CASAPGPGPQHF
>TRBJ2-2|NA|TRBV19
CASSRGKDTGELFF
>TRBJ2-5|NA|TRBV19
CASSNREYQETQYF
>TRBJ2-2|TRBD1|TRBV7-2
CASSQTGGSNTGELFF
>TRBJ2-4|NA|TRBV6-1
CASSELALTGRDIQYF
>TRBJ1-3|TRBD1|TRBV4-2
CASSRTGQPSGNTIYF
>TRBJ2-7|NA|TRBV7-9
CASSSDLAPYEQYF
>TRBJ2-2|TRBD2|TRBV7-9
CASSFGLAGGELFF
>TRBJ1-5|NA|TRBV28
CASRGMGNSNQPQHF
>TRBJ1-1|NA|TRBV6-6
CASSYPRGTEAFF
>TRBJ1-5|NA|TRBV6-5
CASSYSRGNQPQHF
>TRBJ2-7|TRBD1|TRBV11-3
CASSPTGGRNEQYF
>TRBJ2-2|NA|TRBV10-3
CAIKSSGQGNTGELFF
>TRBJ1-2|NA|TRBV5-4
CASSYRDTYGYTF
>TRBJ1-4|NA|TRBV5-1
CASSRDPATNEKLFF
>TRBJ2-5|NA|TRBV28
CASSFVSGRGETQYF